Given below is one T cell receptor (beta chain) in context. What it binds is not known. Blood genomic DNA input for TRB amplification was 250-500 ng. Multiplex PCR with BIOMED2 TRB-A/B primer pools amplified TRB rearrangements. Via MiXCR, TCRdb re-called the multiplex PCR reads, giving one row per CDR3 protein. The sample shows approximately 9,500 distinct CDR3 sequences, approximately 29% of them seen only once. The V and J ends lost 4 bases and 10 bases respectively, with 10 bases between them. Germline loops: CDR1 KGHSH, CDR2 LQKENI. The CDR3 covers 11 residues. The entry originates in a study of T and B cells in COVID-19 patients. Notes on the study in general: Active COVID-19 showed highly clonal TRB repertoires; recovery showed diversity and richness above healthy donors.

The chain uses TRBV18 and TRBJ2-5; no clear D. The origin of this receptor is a human donor who had recovered from COVID-19. What was sequenced was blood. The DNA of the CDR3 is TGTGCCAGCTCACTTAATGGGTACCAGTACTTC. Encoded protein: CASSLNGYQYF.